The rows below give T cell receptor beta chains drawn from one sample of a study of PD-1 blockade in classical Hodgkin lymphoma. Using immunoSEQ multiplex PCR, the repertoire was profiled, and TCRdb retains in-frame clones only, with some absent. Here the sample spans 40,000 to 50,000 clones, roughly 78% being singletons. The specimen comprised peripheral blood mononuclear cells (PBMCs), sampled at baseline. These receptors all stem from a human donor with classical Hodgkin lymphoma. The CDR3 runs from the conserved cysteine through the conserved F or W. A D gene is named only where the DNA matches it firmly. Not every row has a clone size; where given, it reads once, few, many or a size class.

V	J	D	size	CDR3	DNA
TRBV21-1	TRBJ2-5	NA	NA	CASSKVGVLGTQYF	TGTGCCAGCAGCAAAGTGGGAGTGCTTGGGACCCAGTACTTC
TRBV7-9	TRBJ1-2	TRBD1	NA	CASSLGAGGNYGYTF	TGTGCCAGCAGCTTAGGCGCAGGGGGCAACTATGGCTACACCTTC
TRBV2	TRBJ2-2	TRBD1	NA	CASSFTGTGNTGELFF	TGTGCCAGCAGCTTTACCGGGACAGGGAACACCGGGGAGCTGTTTTTT
TRBV5-4	TRBJ2-5	NA	NA	CASSLWGEETQYF	TGTGCCAGCAGCTTGTGGGGAGAAGAGACCCAGTACTTC
TRBV6-5	TRBJ2-7	NA	NA	CASSYRARGFYEQYF	TGTGCCAGCAGTTACAGGGCGAGGGGTTTCTACGAGCAGTACTTC
TRBV5-1	TRBJ2-3	NA	NA	CASSLAGLGGEADTQYF	TGCGCCAGCAGCTTGGCCGGACTAGGGGGCGAGGCAGATACGCAGTATTTT
TRBV2	TRBJ1-2	NA	NA	CASTGTANAGYTF	TGTGCCAGCACCGGGACCGCTAACGCTGGCTACACCTTC
TRBV10-3	TRBJ2-7	NA	NA	CAIKALTRIYREINSYEQYF	TGTGCCATCAAGGCTTTGACCAGGATTTACAGGGAGATAAACTCCTACGAGCAGTACTTC
TRBV2	TRBJ2-5	NA	NA	CASSEVEGAGETQYF	TGTGCCAGCAGTGAGGTGGAGGGGGCAGGTGAGACCCAGTACTTC
TRBV7-9	TRBJ2-7	NA	NA	CASSQTETYEQYF	TGCGCCAGCAGCCAAACAGAAACCTACGAGCAGTACTTC
TRBV19	TRBJ1-6	NA	NA	CASREQGSPLHF	TGTGCCAGTAGAGAACAGGGATCACCCCTCCACTTT
TRBV7-2	TRBJ2-2	TRBD1	NA	CASSFSQGTLTGELFF	TGTGCCAGCAGCTTTTCACAGGGGACCCTCACCGGGGAGCTGTTTTTT
TRBV5-6	TRBJ2-1	NA	NA	CASSLWLPSYNEQFF	TGTGCCAGCAGCCTCTGGCTCCCTAGCTACAATGAGCAGTTCTTC
TRBV7-2	TRBJ1-2	NA	NA	CASSATGHFYGYTF	TGTGCCAGCAGCGCTACGGGACACTTCTATGGCTACACCTTC
TRBV6-5	TRBJ1-2	NA	NA	CASSYSDNYGYTF	TGTGCCAGCAGTTACAGTGATAACTATGGCTACACCTTC
TRBV5-6	TRBJ1-2	NA	NA	CASSLVTTGYTF	TGTGCCAGCAGCTTGGTGACGACTGGCTACACCTTC
TRBV5-6	TRBJ1-4	TRBD1	once	CASSWDRGHEKLFF	TGTGCCAGCAGCTGGGACAGGGGGCATGAAAAACTGTTTTTT
TRBV4-3	TRBJ1-2	TRBD1	NA	CASSPRDSKIYGYTF	TGCGCCAGCAGCCCCCGGGACAGCAAAATCTATGGCTACACCTTC
TRBV4-3	TRBJ1-5	TRBD1	NA	CASSQAQGANQPQHF	TGCGCCAGCAGCCAAGCGCAGGGGGCAAATCAGCCCCAGCATTTT
TRBV5-4	TRBJ1-3	NA	NA	CASSLETAISGNTIYF	TGTGCCAGCAGCTTGGAAACAGCGATCTCTGGAAACACCATATATTTT
TRBV2	TRBJ2-2	NA	NA	CASSAPGELFF	TGTGCCAGCAGTGCCCCCGGGGAGCTGTTTTTT
TRBV5-6	TRBJ1-2	NA	NA	CASSRDGFGGYTF	TGTGCCAGCAGCCGGGACGGATTTGGGGGCTACACCTTC
TRBV5-5	TRBJ2-7	TRBD1	NA	CASSGGTAYEQYF	TGTGCCAGCAGCGGTGGGACAGCCTACGAGCAGTACTTC
TRBV11-2	TRBJ1-1	NA	NA	CASSLDPRAEAFF	TGTGCCAGCAGCTTAGATCCCCGGGCTGAAGCTTTCTTT
TRBV12-5	TRBJ2-7	NA	NA	CASGLRPLLYEQYF	TGTGCTAGTGGTTTGAGGCCGTTACTCTACGAGCAGTACTTC
TRBV28	TRBJ2-5	NA	NA	CASSTILQGGQETQYF	TGTGCCAGCAGTACCATCCTCCAGGGGGGCCAAGAGACCCAGTACTTC
TRBV5-4	TRBJ1-1	NA	NA	CASSFEGGTEAFF	TGTGCCAGCAGCTTTGAGGGGGGGACTGAAGCTTTCTTT
TRBV5-6	TRBJ1-2	NA	once	CASSFHSGGYTF	TGTGCCAGCAGCTTCCATTCAGGTGGCTACACCTTC
TRBV5-4	TRBJ2-7	TRBD2	NA	CASTIRPSGGSYEQYF	TGTGCCAGCACCATCCGTCCTAGCGGGGGCTCCTACGAGCAGTACTTC
TRBV5-1	TRBJ2-2	TRBD1	NA	CASSAGTGNTGELFF	TGCGCCAGCAGCGCCGGGACAGGGAACACCGGGGAGCTGTTTTTT
TRBV5-1	TRBJ1-1	NA	NA	CASSLAREGTEAFF	TGCGCCAGCAGCTTGGCCAGGGAGGGGACTGAAGCTTTCTTT
TRBV5-1	TRBJ2-7	NA	NA	CASSRRDSNLEQYF	TGCGCCAGCAGCCGTCGGGACTCTAATCTGGAGCAGTACTTC
TRBV29-1	TRBJ1-2	NA	few	CSVEAEPYGYTF	TGCAGCGTTGAGGCGGAGCCGTATGGCTACACCTTC
TRBV11-2	TRBJ2-7	NA	NA	CASSGRADSEQYF	TGTGCCAGCAGCGGCCGCGCCGATTCCGAGCAGTACTTC
TRBV5-3	TRBJ2-3	NA	few	CARSLSGRAQYF	TGTGCCAGAAGCTTGTCGGGGAGAGCGCAGTATTTT
TRBV2	TRBJ1-4	NA	few	CASSGFSLANEKLFF	TGTGCCAGCAGCGGGTTCTCGCTGGCTAATGAAAAACTGTTTTTT
TRBV19	TRBJ2-7	NA	NA	CASSIKVWIYEQYF	TGTGCCAGTAGTATTAAAGTCTGGATCTACGAGCAGTACTTC
TRBV6-1	TRBJ1-2	TRBD1	NA	CASSLTGGGGYTF	TGTGCCAGCAGTCTCACAGGGGGCGGTGGCTACACCTTC
TRBV5-4	TRBJ2-5	NA	NA	CASSSNYQETQYF	TGTGCCAGCAGCTCAAACTACCAAGAGACCCAGTACTTC
TRBV19	TRBJ2-1	NA	NA	CASSISGLPANEQFF	TGTGCCAGTAGTATTAGCGGACTCCCCGCGAATGAGCAGTTCTTC
TRBV27	TRBJ2-3	TRBD1	NA	CASRSRDSSSTDTQYF	TGTGCCAGCAGATCCCGGGACAGTTCAAGCACAGATACGCAGTATTTT
TRBV7-3	TRBJ2-7	TRBD2	NA	CASSPSGSYEQYF	TGTGCCAGCAGCCCTAGCGGATCCTACGAGCAGTACTTC
TRBV4-3	TRBJ1-1	NA	NA	CASSPREEAEAFF	TGCGCCAGCAGCCCGAGGGAGGAGGCTGAAGCTTTCTTT
TRBV7-8	TRBJ1-6	TRBD1	NA	CASSVRQGVGSPLHF	TGTGCCAGCAGCGTCCGACAGGGGGTAGGCTCACCCCTCCACTTT
TRBV14	TRBJ1-1	NA	NA	CASSQDNRYGTEAFF	TGTGCCAGCAGCCAAGATAACCGCTACGGCACTGAAGCTTTCTTT
TRBV7-2	TRBJ2-3	NA	once	CASSFGPGGSTDTQYF	NA